The table lists the clone carrying this TCR beta chain with many counts. From the PCR reads, TCRdb called clonotypes with MiXCR, one entry per CDR3 protein. Here the sample spans approximately 12,000 distinct CDR3 sequences, 9.5% to 15% being singletons. Trimming took off 2 bases at V and 3 bases at J, with 7 bases between the two ends. This CDR3 is built from 13 residues. The germline V gene has CDR1 KGHSH and CDR2 LQKENI. This entry belongs to a study of CXCR3 chemokines and chemotherapy response in bladder cancer. The V gene is TRBV18, the J gene TRBJ1-2; D uncertain. The specimen was taken from a patient whose treatment included neoadjuvant chemotherapy. The source of this sequence is a human donor with bladder cancer that did not respond to neoadjuvant chemotherapy. The CDR3 reads CASSPGGHYGYTF. CDR3 nucleotides: TGTGCCAGCTCACCAGGTGGGCACTATGGCTACACCTTC.